This T cell receptor (beta chain) is drawn from a study of early T cells in non-severe SARS-CoV-2 infection. Attachment of unique molecular identifiers was made to individual cDNA molecules. TCRdb analysed the 5' RACE reads with MiXCR anew, one entry per CDR3 protein. The sample lists about 68,000 distinct CDR3 sequences, approximately 12% occurring once. The CDR3 spans 15 residues. Germline V gene lookup returns CDR1 SGHTA and CDR2 FQGNSA. The germline V and J ends were trimmed by 1 base and 5 bases, with 15 bases remaining between them. This chain joins TRBV7-2 and TRBJ2-7, with TRBD1 as a possible D gene (7 bases). This receptor was identified in an adult who was a healthcare worker with PCR-confirmed SARS-CoV-2 infection or an uninfected control (not recorded which). The sample taken for sequencing was whole blood. CDR3 in DNA: TGTGCCAGCAGCTTAGTCGCTCGGGGGACAGACGAGCAGTACTTC. It translates to CASSLVARGTDEQYF.